This T cell receptor (beta chain) stems from a study of memory CD4+ T cells and cytomegalovirus serostatus. Study as a whole: Donors were healthy Belgian adults, 9 or 10 CMV seropositive and 24 seronegative.

Between the trimmed V and J ends, which lost 7 bases and 2 bases, there was a span of 13 bases. This CDR3 is 14 amino acids long. CDR1 is MNHNS, CDR2 SASEGT, per germline. Single viable CD3+CD4+CD8-CD45RO+ cells were sorted as the memory CD4+ T cells. Study-level findings and limits: About 40% of the roughly 150 known CMV-associated TCRbeta sequences appeared in CD4+ memory.

TCRdb's table, derived via immunoSEQ multiplex PCR, lists solely in-frame clones and lacks some. This table holds approximately 53,000 clones, 82% found once. Concerning this clone: What it binds is not known.

Sequences were obtained from memory CD4+ T cells from blood. This sequence was found in an adult in good health and CMV-seronegative. This chain links TRBV6-1 with TRBJ2-3; the D is unclear. CDR3 loop: CASKPLWFTDTQYF. In nucleotides, the CDR3 is TGTGCCAGCAAGCCCCTGTGGTTCACAGATACGCAGTATTTT.